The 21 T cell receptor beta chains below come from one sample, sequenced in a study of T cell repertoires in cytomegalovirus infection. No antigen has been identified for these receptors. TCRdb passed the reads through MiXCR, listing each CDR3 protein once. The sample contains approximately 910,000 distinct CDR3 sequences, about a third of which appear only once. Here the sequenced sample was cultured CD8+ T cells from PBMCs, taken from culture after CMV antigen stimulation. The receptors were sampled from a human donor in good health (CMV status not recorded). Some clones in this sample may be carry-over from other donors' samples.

Here the CDR3 DNA reads TGCGCCAGCAGCTTGGAAGGCTCCGGCTCTGGGGCCAACGTCCTGACTTTC. It is translated as CASSLEGSGSGANVLTF. The V and J genes are TRBV5-1 and TRBJ2-6; D not resolved. Trimming removed 0 bases at V and 0 bases at J, with 10 bases between. Germline-derived CDR1 and CDR2 are SGHRS and YFSETQ. The length of the CDR3 is 17 residues.

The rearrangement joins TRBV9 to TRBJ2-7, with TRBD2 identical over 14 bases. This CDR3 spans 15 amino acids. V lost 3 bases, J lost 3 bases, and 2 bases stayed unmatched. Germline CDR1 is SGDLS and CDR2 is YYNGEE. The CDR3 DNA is TGTGCCAGCAGCGAAGGGACTAGCGGGGGCTACGAGCAGTACTTC. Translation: CASSEGTSGGYEQYF.

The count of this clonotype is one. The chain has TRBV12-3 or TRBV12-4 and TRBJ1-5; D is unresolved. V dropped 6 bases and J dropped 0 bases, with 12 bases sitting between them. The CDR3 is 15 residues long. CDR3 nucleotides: TGTGCCAGCAGCCCGAGCCTCTATAGCAATCAGCCCCAGCATTTT. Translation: CASSPSLYSNQPQHF.

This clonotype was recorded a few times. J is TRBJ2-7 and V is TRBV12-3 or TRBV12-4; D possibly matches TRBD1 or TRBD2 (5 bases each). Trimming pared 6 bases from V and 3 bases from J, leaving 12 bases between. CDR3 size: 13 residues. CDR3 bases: TGTGCCAGCAGCCCGGGACGGGACTACGAGCAGTACTTC. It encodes CASSPGRDYEQYF.

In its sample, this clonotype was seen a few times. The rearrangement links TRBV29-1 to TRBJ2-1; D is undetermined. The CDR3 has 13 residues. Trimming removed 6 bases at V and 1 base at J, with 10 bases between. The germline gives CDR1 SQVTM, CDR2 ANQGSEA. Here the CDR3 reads CSVRLWSYNEQFF. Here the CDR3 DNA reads TGCAGCGTCAGGCTGTGGTCCTACAATGAGCAGTTCTTC.

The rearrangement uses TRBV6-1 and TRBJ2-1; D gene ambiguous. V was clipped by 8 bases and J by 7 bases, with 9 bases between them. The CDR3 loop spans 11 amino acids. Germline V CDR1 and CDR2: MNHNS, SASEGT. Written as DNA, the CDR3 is TGTGCCAGCCCTGGGATGAATGAGCAGTTCTTC. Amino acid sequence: CASPGMNEQFF.

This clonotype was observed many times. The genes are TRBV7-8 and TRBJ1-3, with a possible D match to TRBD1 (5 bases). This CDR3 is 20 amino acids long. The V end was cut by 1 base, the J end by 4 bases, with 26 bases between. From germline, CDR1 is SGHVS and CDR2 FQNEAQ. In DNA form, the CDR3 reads TGTGCCAGCAGCTTAGTAGGAGAGGGACCGCGGATCGGGTGGGGAAACACCATATATTTT. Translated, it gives CASSLVGEGPRIGWGNTIYF. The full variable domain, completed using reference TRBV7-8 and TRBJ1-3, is GAGVSQSPRYKVAKRGQDVALRCDPISGHVSLFWYQQALGQGPEFLTYFQNEAQLDKSGLPSDRFFAERPEGSVSTLKIQRTQQEDSAVYLCASSLVGEGPRIGWGNTIYFGEGSWLTVV.

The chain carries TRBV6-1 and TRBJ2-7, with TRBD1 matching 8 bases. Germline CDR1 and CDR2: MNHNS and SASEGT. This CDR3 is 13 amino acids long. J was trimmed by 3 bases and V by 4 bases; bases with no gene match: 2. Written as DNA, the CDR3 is TGTGCCAGCAGTGGGACAGGGTTCTACGAGCAGTACGTC. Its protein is CASSGTGFYEQYV.

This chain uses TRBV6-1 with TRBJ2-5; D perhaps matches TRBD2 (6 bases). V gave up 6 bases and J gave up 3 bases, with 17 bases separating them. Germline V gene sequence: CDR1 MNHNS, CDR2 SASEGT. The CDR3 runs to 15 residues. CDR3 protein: CASRTYLGGEETQYF. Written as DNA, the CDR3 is TGTGCCAGCAGGACTTACCTGGGGGGTGAAGAGACCCAGTACTTC.

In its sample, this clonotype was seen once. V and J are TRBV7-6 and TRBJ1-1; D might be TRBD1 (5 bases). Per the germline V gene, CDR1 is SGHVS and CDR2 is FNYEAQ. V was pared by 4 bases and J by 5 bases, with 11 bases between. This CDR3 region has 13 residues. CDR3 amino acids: CASSSGKSTEAFF. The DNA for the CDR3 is TGTGCCAGCAGCTCAGGGAAGAGTACTGAAGCTTTCTTT.

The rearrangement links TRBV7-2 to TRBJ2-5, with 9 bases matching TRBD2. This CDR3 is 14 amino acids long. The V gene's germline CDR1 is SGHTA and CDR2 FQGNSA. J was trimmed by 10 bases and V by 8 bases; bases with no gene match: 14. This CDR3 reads CASFATSGPRVQYF. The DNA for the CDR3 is TGTGCCAGCTTCGCAACTAGCGGGCCCCGGGTCCAGTACTTC.

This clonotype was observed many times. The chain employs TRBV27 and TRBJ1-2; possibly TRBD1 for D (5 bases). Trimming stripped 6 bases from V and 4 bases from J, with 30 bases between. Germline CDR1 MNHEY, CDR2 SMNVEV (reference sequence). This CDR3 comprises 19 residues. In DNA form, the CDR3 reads TGTGCCAGCAGCGGTCAAAGGGCTATTGGCGTAACAGGAACCTATGGCTACACCTTC. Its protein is CASSGQRAIGVTGTYGYTF.

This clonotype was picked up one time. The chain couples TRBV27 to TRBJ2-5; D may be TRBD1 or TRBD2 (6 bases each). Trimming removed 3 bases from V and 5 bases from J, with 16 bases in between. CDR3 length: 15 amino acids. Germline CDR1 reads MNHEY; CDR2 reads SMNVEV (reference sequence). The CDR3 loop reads CASSFVGGILETQYF. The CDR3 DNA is TGTGCCAGCAGTTTCGTAGGGGGGATTTTGGAGACCCAGTACTTC.

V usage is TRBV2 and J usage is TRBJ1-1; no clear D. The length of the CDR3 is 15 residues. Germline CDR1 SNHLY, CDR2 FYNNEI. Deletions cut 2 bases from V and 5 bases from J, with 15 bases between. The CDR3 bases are TGTGCCAGCAGTGAAACAGTCGCAAGCCGGACTGAAGCTTTCTTT. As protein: CASSETVASRTEAFF.

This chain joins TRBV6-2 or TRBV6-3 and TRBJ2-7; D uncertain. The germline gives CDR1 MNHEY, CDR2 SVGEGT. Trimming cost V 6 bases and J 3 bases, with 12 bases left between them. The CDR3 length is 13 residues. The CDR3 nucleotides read TGTGCCAGCAGGCTAACTACCTTCTACGAGCAGTACGTC. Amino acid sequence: CASRLTTFYEQYV.

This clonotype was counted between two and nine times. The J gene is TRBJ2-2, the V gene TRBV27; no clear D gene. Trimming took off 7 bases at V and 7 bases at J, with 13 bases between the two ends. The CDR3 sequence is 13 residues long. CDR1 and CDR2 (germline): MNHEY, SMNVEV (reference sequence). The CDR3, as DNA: TGTGCCAGCACCTACACCACCGGCGGGGAGCTGTTTTTT. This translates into CASTYTTGGELFF.

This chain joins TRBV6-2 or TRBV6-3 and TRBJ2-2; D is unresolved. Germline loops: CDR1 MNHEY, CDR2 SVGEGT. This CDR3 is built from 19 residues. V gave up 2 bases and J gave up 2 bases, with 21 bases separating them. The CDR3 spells CASSYEGPPTGRNTGELFF. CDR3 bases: TGTGCCAGCAGTTACGAAGGGCCCCCTACCGGACGCAACACCGGGGAGCTGTTTTTT.

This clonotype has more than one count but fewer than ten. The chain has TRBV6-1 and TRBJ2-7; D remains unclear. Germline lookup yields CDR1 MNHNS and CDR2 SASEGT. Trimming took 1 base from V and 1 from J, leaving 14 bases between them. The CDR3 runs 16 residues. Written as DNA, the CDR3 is TGTGCCAGCAGTGAAGTCCCGGGTCCATCTTCCTACGAGCAGTACTTC. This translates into CASSEVPGPSSYEQYF.

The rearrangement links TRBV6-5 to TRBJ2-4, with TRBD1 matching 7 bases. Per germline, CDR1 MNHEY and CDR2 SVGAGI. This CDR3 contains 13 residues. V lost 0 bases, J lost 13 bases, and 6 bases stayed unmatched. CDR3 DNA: TGTGCCAGCAGTTACTCCCTGACAGGGAACCAGTACTTC. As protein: CASSYSLTGNQYF.

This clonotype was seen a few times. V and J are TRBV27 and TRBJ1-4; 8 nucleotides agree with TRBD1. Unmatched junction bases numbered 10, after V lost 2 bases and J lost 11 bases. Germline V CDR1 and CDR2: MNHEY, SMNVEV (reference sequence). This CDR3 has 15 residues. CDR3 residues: CASSLDDRGSDKLFF. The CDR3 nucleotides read TGTGCCAGCAGTTTAGATGACAGGGGAAGCGACAAACTGTTTTTT.

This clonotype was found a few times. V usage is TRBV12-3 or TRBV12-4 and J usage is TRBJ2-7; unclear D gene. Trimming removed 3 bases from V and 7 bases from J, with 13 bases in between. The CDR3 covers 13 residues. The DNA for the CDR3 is TGTGCCAGCAGTTTGGCCCCCCAGTGGGAGCAGTACTTC. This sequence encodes CASSLAPQWEQYF.